The clone carrying this T cell receptor beta chain was counted a few times. TCRdb analysed the 5' RACE reads with MiXCR anew, one entry per CDR3 protein. The sample gives 100,000 to 150,000 distinct CDR3 sequences, more than 13% of which show up once; around a fifth is in the top ten. This sample is part of a study of early T cells in non-severe SARS-CoV-2 infection. Per germline, CDR1 KGHSH and CDR2 LQKENI. The V and J ends lost 6 bases and 4 bases respectively, with 10 bases between them. The CDR3 length is 13 residues. V gene TRBV18 combines with J gene TRBJ2-1; no clear D gene. Material for sequencing was whole blood. This sequence was found in an adult who was a healthcare worker with PCR-confirmed SARS-CoV-2 infection or an uninfected control (not recorded which). CDR3 amino acids: CASSPVLYNEQFF. Here the CDR3 DNA reads TGTGCCAGCTCCCCGGTGCTGTACAATGAGCAGTTCTTC. The full variable domain, in which reference TRBV18 and TRBJ2-1 provide the parts outside the CDR3, is NAGVMQNPRHLVRRRGQEARLRCSPMKGHSHVYWYRQLPEEGLKFMVYLQKENIIDESGMPKERFSAEFPKEGPSILRIQQVVRGDSAAYFCASSPVLYNEQFFGPGTRLTVL.